Following are 21 T cell receptor beta chains from one sample sequenced in a study of glioma-infiltrating T cells after dendritic cell vaccination. The time point: after dendritic cell vaccination, including at tumor progression/relapse. The repertoire was sequenced with immunoSEQ multiplex PCR; TCRdb's copy has only in-frame clones and lacks some. The table records tens of thousands of clones, approximately 91% of them present only once. Sequenced material: blood, taken after dendritic cell vaccination. These receptors were obtained from a human donor with glioblastoma.

The chain carries TRBV9 and TRBJ2-3; no reliable D call. This CDR3 has 11 residues. V shed 3 bases and J shed 4 bases, with 3 bases lying between them. Germline V gives CDR1 SGDLS, CDR2 YYNGEE. The CDR3 DNA reads TGTGCCAGCAGCGCCGCAGATACGCAGTATTTT. This sequence encodes CASSAADTQYF.

The chain is built from TRBV6-5 and TRBJ1-4; D remains ambiguous. The germline CDR1 and CDR2 sequences are MNHEY and SVGAGI. This CDR3 spans 15 amino acids. Trimming left V 2 bases short and J 1 base short, with 8 bases between. CDR3 protein: CASSYRGLTNEKLFF. CDR3 DNA sequence: TGTGCCAGCAGTTACCGGGGATTAACTAATGAAAAACTGTTTTTT.

The CDR3 nucleotides read TGCAGCGTGGACGCTAGCGCAGGCACAGATACGCAGTATTTT. It codes for CSVDASAGTDTQYF. V and J are TRBV29-1 and TRBJ2-3, with D tentatively TRBD2 (6 bases). The CDR3 is 14 amino acids. Trimming shortened V by 6 bases and J by 1 base, and 14 bases separated the two germline ends. CDR1 and CDR2 (germline): SQVTM, ANQGSEA.

This chain connects TRBV9 to TRBJ2-7, with D unresolved. CDR1 SGDLS and CDR2 YYNGEE come from the germline V gene. This CDR3 spans 15 amino acids. V dropped 1 base and J dropped 2 bases, with 13 bases sitting between them. The CDR3 DNA reads TGTGCCAGCAGCGTATCTTGGCCCTCCACCTACGAGCAGTACTTC. It encodes CASSVSWPSTYEQYF. The full variable domain, completed using reference TRBV9 and TRBJ2-7, is DSGVTQTPKHLITATGQRVTLRCSPRSGDLSVYWYQQSLDQGLQFLIQYYNGEERAKGNILERFSAQQFPDLHSELNLSSLELGDSALYFCASSVSWPSTYEQYFGPGTRLTVT.

This sequence joins TRBV4-2 and TRBJ1-2, with a possible D match to TRBD1 (6 bases). V lost 6 bases and J lost 4, with 18 bases in between. CDR1 and CDR2 (germline): LGHNA, YNFKEQ. The length of the CDR3 is 15 residues. CDR3 in amino acids: CASRDNTGIVYGYTF. The CDR3 bases are TGTGCCAGCAGGGATAATACAGGGATCGTCTATGGCTACACCTTC.

This sequence joins TRBV28 and TRBJ2-7, with D possibly being TRBD1 (6 bases). Germline CDR1 and CDR2: MDHEN and SYDVKM. V lost 6 bases and J 2 bases, leaving 14 bases between the germline ends. The CDR3 runs to 14 residues. The CDR3 protein is CASSDGTPPYEQYF. The CDR3, as DNA: TGTGCCAGCAGCGACGGGACACCTCCCTACGAGCAGTACTTC.

This chain links TRBV19 with TRBJ2-1; D is possibly TRBD2 (6 bases). Trimming cost V 11 bases and J 10 bases, with 24 bases left between them. The CDR3 sequence is 14 residues long. CDR1 and CDR2 from the germline V gene are LNHDA and SQIVND (reference sequence). The CDR3: CASGVKGGTAEQFF. DNA of the CDR3: TGTGCCTCGGGGGTTAAAGGCGGCACGGCGGAGCAGTTCTTC.

The chain employs TRBV23-1 and TRBJ2-7; weak D call: TRBD2 (6 bases). TRBV23-1 belongs to the ORF category, with a function that is uncertain. The CDR3 loop spans 18 amino acids. V lost 0 bases and J 2 bases, leaving 20 bases between the germline ends. The CDR3 protein is CASSQSRGDRGVAYEQYF. CDR3 nucleotides: TGCGCCAGCAGTCAATCGCGGGGTGACAGAGGGGTCGCCTACGAGCAGTACTTC.

The chain couples TRBV28 to TRBJ1-5; TRBD1 matches at 9 bases. J gave up 4 bases and V 7 bases, and 8 bases lay outside the gene matches. Germline CDR1 and CDR2: MDHEN and SYDVKM. The CDR3 covers 15 residues. The CDR3 region is CASIPGTGNNQPQHF. The CDR3 DNA is TGTGCCAGCATTCCCGGGACAGGGAATAATCAGCCCCAGCATTTT.

The chain has TRBV6-6 and TRBJ1-2; D is ambiguous. CDR3 length equals 14 residues. V was trimmed by 0 bases and J by 8 bases, leaving 13 bases between them. The germline CDR1 and CDR2 sequences are MNHNY and SVGAGI (reference sequence). The CDR3 loop reads CASSYSNSREGYTF. In DNA form, the CDR3 reads TGTGCCAGCAGTTACTCGAACTCGCGGGAAGGCTACACCTTC.

The CDR3 nucleotides are TGTGCCAGCAGCTTAATGGTAGGGGTCTATGGCTACACCTTC. Translating it yields CASSLMVGVYGYTF. This chain uses TRBV7-2 with TRBJ1-2, with D possibly TRBD1 on 5 matching bases. Germline V gene data show CDR1 as SGHTA and CDR2 as FQGNSA. This CDR3 comprises 14 residues. Trimming cost V 2 bases and J 4 bases, with 11 bases left between them.

The gene calls are TRBV7-9 and TRBJ2-3, with 7 bases that match TRBD1. The junction had 7 bases not matched to a gene; V was cut back by 4 bases and J by 0 bases. Germline V gives CDR1 SEHNR, CDR2 FQNEAQ (reference sequence). The CDR3 covers 16 residues. In DNA form, the CDR3 reads TGTGCCAGCAGCTCAGGGGGTACAGGGAGCACAGATACGCAGTATTTT. It yields the protein CASSSGGTGSTDTQYF.

The rearrangement joins TRBV6-1 to TRBJ1-2; D is ambiguous. The CDR3 spans 13 residues. The V end was cut by 11 bases, the J end by 1 base, with 14 bases between. The germline V gene has CDR1 MNHNS and CDR2 SASEGT. In DNA form, the CDR3 reads TGTGCCTCCCGGTCACCGATTAACTATGGCTACACCTTC. Residues: CASRSPINYGYTF.

This chain uses TRBV7-2 with TRBJ1-2; 8 positions match TRBD1. V gave up 4 bases and J gave up 6 bases; unmatched junction bases: 10. This CDR3 is 15 amino acids long. Germline V lookup: CDR1 SGHTA, CDR2 FQGNSA. The CDR3 nucleotides read TGTGCCAGCAGCTCTCGTCAGGGGGCGCTTCATGGCTACACCTTC. Translated, it gives CASSSRQGALHGYTF.

The chain joins TRBV15 to TRBJ1-2, with a possible D match to TRBD1 (6 bases). CDR1 is LNHNV and CDR2 is YYDKDF in the germline V gene (reference sequence). The CDR3 is 15 residues long. V lost 1 base to trimming and J lost 5 bases, with 14 bases between them. The CDR3 coding sequence is TGTGCCACCAGCAGAGCTGACAGGCAGTCATATGGCTACACCTTC. Amino acid sequence: CATSRADRQSYGYTF.

The rearrangement links TRBV4-3 to TRBJ2-3, with 8 bases that match TRBD2. Germline values: CDR1 LGHNA, CDR2 YSLEER. Trimming removed 1 base from V and 6 bases from J; junction bases left unmatched: 3. The CDR3 is 14 amino acids. The CDR3 loop reads CASSQATSADTQYF. The CDR3 DNA follows: TGCGCCAGCAGCCAAGCGACTAGCGCGGATACGCAGTATTTT.

The chain has TRBV5-4 and TRBJ1-1; TRBD1 matches at 7 bases. CDR3 size: 14 residues. Germline CDR1 and CDR2: SGHNT and YYREEE (reference sequence). The junction had 3 bases not matched to a gene; V was cut back by 4 bases and J by 0 bases. This CDR3 is CASSKQGMNTEAFF. The CDR3 DNA is TGTGCCAGCAGCAAACAGGGGATGAACACTGAAGCTTTCTTT.

This clone was picked up a small number of times. This rearrangement joins TRBV19 to TRBJ1-3; D gene ambiguous. The ends were cut back, 6 bases at V and 0 bases at J, with 12 bases in the middle. Germline CDR1 reads LNHDA; CDR2 reads SQIVND (reference sequence). The CDR3 totals 15 residues. The CDR3 coding sequence is TGTGCCAGTAGGGGCACGGCAACCTCTGGAAACACCATATATTTT. This translates into CASRGTATSGNTIYF.

The rearrangement uses TRBV4-1 and TRBJ2-5; TRBD2 is a possible D gene (5 bases). The DNA end is more similar to TRBJ2-7, so the J call may be wrong. The CDR3 sequence is 17 residues long. CDR1 MGHRA and CDR2 YSYEKL come from the germline V gene. The CDR3 region has the DNA TGCGCCAGCACAAAAAGGTATGAGGGCAGGAGCTCCTACGAGCAGTACTTC. Translation gives CASTKRYEGRSSYEQYF.

The chain combines TRBV13 with TRBJ1-6; perhaps TRBD1 as D (6 bases). With 6 bases removed from V and 7 bases from J, the gap between germline ends came to 13 bases. Germline-derived CDR1 and CDR2 are PRHDT and FYEKMQ (reference sequence). CDR3 length: 14 amino acids. The CDR3 DNA follows: TGTGCCAGCAGTCTGGGACAATCGAATTCACCCCTCCACTTT. Amino acid sequence: CASSLGQSNSPLHF.

This chain links TRBV7-8 with TRBJ2-7, with 8 nucleotides matching TRBD2. V shed 3 bases and J 0 bases; nucleotides not matched to a gene: 7. CDR3 length: 16 amino acids. Germline-derived CDR1 and CDR2 are SGHVS and FQNEAQ. The CDR3 region is CASSLTRSGSSYEQYF. CDR3 DNA sequence: TGTGCCAGCAGCTTGACGCGCAGCGGGAGCTCCTACGAGCAGTACTTC.